Detailed here is one T cell receptor beta chain. This entry comes from a study of blood T cell repertoires in COVID-19. Looking at the study overall: Samples of COVID-19 (acute and convalescent) were obtained from the United States, Italy and Spain. In each case, the material was cDNA or gDNA derived from T cells, B-cell-depleted T cells, or PBMCs.

The CDR3 is made up of 14 amino acids. Looked up from germline, CDR1 is SGHTA and CDR2 is FQGNSA. The germline V and J ends were trimmed by 1 base and 8 bases, with 14 bases remaining between them. How the authors handled the data: Amplification with reference gene primers provided the estimates of nucleated cell counts. Sequencing was performed with immunoSEQ multiplex PCR; in TCRdb, only in-frame clones are kept and a portion is missing. The V and J calls and clone size were taken over from that table, and D and trimming were inferred from the DNA. The table has 60,000 to 70,000 clones, 80% to 90% seen once.

This receptor was taken from a woman between 55 and 75 years old with acute or convalescent COVID-19. This chain connects TRBV7-2 to TRBJ2-5, with a tentative D call TRBD1 (6 bases). Sequences were obtained from peripheral blood. CDR3 nucleotide sequence: TGTGCCAGCAGCTTAGACAGGGCACCCGGCACCCAGTACTTC. Protein: CASSLDRAPGTQYF.